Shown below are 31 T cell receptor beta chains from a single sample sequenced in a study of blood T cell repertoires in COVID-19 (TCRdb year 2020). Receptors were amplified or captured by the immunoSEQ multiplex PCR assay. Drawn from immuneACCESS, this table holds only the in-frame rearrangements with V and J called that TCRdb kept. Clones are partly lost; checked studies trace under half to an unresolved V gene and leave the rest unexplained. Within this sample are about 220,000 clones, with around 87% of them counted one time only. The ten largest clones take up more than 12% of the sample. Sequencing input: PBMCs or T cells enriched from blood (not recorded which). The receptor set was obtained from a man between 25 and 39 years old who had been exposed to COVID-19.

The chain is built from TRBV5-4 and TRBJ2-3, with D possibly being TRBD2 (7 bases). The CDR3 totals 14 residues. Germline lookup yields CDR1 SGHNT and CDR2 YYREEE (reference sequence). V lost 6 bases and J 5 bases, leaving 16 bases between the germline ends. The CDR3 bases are TGTGCCAGCACCAGAGGGGGGGCAGGAGATACGCAGTATTTT. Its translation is CASTRGGAGDTQYF.

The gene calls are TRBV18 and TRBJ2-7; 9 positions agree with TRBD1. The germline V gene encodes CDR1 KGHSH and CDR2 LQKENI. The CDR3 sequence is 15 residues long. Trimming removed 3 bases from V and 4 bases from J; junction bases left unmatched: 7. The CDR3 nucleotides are TGTGCCAGCTCACCGTTACAGGGGGCGCGGTACGAGCAGTACTTC. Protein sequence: CASSPLQGARYEQYF.

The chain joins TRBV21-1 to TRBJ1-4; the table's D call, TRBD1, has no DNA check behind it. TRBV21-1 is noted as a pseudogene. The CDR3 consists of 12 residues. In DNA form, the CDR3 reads TGTGCCGCGGGACAGGGTTGTGAAAAACTGTTTTTT. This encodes CAAGQGCEKLFF.

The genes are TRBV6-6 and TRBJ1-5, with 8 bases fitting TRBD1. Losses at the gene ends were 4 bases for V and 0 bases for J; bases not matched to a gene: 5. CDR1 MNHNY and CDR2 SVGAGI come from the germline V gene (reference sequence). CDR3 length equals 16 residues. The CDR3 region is CASSFKGQDSNQPQHF. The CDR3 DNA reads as TGTGCCAGCAGTTTCAAGGGACAGGATAGCAATCAGCCCCAGCATTTT.

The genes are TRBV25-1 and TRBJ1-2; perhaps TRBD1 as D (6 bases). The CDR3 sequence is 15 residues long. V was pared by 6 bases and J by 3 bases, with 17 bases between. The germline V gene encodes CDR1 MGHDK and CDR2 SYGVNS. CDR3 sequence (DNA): TGTGCCAGCAGCAAGGGGGGGGCATCCCACTATGGCTACACCTTC. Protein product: CASSKGGASHYGYTF.

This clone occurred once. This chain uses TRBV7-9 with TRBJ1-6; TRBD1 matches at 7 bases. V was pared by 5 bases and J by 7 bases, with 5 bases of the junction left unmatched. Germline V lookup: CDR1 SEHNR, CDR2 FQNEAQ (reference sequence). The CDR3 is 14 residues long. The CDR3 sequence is CASSHGQANSPLHF. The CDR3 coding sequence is TGTGCCAGCAGCCACGGACAGGCAAATTCACCCCTCCACTTT.

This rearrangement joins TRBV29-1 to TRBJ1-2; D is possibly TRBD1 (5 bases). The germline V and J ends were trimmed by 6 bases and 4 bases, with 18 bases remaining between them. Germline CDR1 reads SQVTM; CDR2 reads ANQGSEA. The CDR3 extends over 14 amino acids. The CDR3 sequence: CSVALMTETYGYTF. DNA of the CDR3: TGCAGCGTGGCCCTCATGACAGAGACCTATGGCTACACCTTC.

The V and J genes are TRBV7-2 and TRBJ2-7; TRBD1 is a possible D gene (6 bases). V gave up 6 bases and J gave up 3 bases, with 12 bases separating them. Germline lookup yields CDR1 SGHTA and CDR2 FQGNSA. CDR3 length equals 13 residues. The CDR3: CASSLDRIYEQYF. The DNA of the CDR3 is TGTGCCAGCAGTCTTGACAGGATCTACGAGCAGTACTTC.

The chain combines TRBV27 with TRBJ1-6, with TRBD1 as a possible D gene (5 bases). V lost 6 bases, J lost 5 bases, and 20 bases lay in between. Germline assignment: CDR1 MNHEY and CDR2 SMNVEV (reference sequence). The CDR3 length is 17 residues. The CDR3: CASRPLLAGGDNSPLHF. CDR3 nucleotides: TGTGCCAGCAGACCCCTATTGGCTGGGGGGGATAATTCACCCCTCCACTTT.

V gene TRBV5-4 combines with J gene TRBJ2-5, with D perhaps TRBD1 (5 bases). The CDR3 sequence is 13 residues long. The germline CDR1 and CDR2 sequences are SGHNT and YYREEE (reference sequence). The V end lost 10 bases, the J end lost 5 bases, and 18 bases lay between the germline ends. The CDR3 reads CAGEDSRYETQYF. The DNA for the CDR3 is TGTGCCGGCGAAGACAGTCGGTATGAGACCCAGTACTTC.

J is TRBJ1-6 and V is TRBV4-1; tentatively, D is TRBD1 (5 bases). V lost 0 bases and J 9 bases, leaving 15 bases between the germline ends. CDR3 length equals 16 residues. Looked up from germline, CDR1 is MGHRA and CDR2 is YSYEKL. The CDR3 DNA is TGCGCCAGCAGCCAAGATTGGGGCAGGGCAGGTTCACCCCTCCACTTT. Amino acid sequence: CASSQDWGRAGSPLHF.

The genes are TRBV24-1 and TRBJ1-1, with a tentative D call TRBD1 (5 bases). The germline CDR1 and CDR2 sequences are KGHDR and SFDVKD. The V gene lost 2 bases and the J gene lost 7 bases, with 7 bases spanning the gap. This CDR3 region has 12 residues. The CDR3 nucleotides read TGTGCCACCAGTGATTCCGGGGGTGAAGCTTTCTTT. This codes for CATSDSGGEAFF.

CDR3 residues: CASSEAWPGSNEKLFF. The CDR3 region has the DNA TGTGCCAGCAGTGAAGCGTGGCCCGGGTCTAATGAAAAACTGTTTTTT. The chain uses TRBV6-1 and TRBJ1-4; D not resolved. CDR1 is MNHNS and CDR2 is SASEGT in the germline V gene. The CDR3 has 16 amino acids. Trimming shortened V by 0 bases and J by 3 bases, and 11 bases separated the two germline ends.

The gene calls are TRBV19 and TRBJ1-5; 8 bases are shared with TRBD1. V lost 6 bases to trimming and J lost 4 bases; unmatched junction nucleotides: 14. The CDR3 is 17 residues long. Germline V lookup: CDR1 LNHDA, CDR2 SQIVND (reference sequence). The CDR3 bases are TGTGCCAGTAGACTAAACGACAGGGGACGTCTAAATCAGCCCCAGCATTTT. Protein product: CASRLNDRGRLNQPQHF.

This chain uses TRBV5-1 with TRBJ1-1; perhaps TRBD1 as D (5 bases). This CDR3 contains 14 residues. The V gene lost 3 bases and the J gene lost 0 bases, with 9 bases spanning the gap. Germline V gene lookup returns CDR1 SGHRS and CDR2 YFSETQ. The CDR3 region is CASSSRVLNTEAFF. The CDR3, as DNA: TGCGCCAGCAGCTCCAGGGTTCTGAACACTGAAGCTTTCTTT.

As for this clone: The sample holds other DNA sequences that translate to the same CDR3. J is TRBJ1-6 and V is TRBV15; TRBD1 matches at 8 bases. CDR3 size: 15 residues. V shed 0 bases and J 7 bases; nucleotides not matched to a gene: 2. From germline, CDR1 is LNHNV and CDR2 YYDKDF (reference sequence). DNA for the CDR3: TGTGCCACCAGCAGAGAAGGACAGGGCAATTCACCCCTCCACTTT. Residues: CATSREGQGNSPLHF.

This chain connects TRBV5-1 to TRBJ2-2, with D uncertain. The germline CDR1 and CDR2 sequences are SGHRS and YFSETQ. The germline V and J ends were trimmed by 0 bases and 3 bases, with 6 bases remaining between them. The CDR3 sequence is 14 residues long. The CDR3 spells CASSLESYTGELFF. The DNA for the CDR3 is TGCGCCAGCAGCTTGGAATCCTACACCGGGGAGCTGTTTTTT.

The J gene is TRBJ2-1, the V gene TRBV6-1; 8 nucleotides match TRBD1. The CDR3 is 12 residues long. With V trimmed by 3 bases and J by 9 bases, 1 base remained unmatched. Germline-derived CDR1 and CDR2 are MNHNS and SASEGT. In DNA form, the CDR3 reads TGTGCCAGCAGTGAGGACAGGGTTGAGCAGTTCTTC. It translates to CASSEDRVEQFF.

The CDR3 DNA is TGTGCCATCATGCGGGGGACCACAGATACGCAGTATTTT. Amino acids: CAIMRGTTDTQYF. The chain combines TRBV10-3 with TRBJ2-3, with 7 bases aligning to TRBD2. The J segment lost 2 bases and the V segment lost 7 bases, leaving 3 bases of the junction unmatched. Germline V lookup: CDR1 ENHRY, CDR2 SYGVKD. The CDR3 consists of 13 residues.

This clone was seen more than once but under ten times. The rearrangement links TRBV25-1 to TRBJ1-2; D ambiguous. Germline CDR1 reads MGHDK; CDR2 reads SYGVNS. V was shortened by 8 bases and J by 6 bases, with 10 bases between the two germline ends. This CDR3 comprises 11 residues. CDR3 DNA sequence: TGTGCCAGCGCCAGTCTGGATGGCTACACCTTC. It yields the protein CASASLDGYTF.

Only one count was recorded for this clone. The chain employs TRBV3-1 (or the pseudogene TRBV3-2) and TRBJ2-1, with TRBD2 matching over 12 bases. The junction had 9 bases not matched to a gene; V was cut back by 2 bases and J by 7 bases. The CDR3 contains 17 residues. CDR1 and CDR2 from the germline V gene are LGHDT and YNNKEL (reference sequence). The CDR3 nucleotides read TGTGCCAGCAGCCAATCCCCGGGGCTAGCGGGGGGGAATGAGCAGTTCTTC. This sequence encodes CASSQSPGLAGGNEQFF.

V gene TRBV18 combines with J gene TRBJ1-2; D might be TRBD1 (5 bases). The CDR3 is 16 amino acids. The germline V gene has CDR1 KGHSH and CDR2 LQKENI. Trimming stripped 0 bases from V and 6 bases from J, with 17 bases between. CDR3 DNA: TGTGCCAGCTCACCACCGGCGGGGCGTTATATAGATGGCTACACCTTC. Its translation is CASSPPAGRYIDGYTF.

CDR3: CASTERTSQATSGGAYEQYF. In nucleotides, the CDR3 is TGTGCCAGCACCGAACGAACTTCCCAGGCGACTAGCGGGGGGGCTTACGAGCAGTACTTC. The chain has TRBV2 and TRBJ2-7, with TRBD2 matching over 14 bases. The CDR3 loop spans 20 amino acids. The germline CDR1 and CDR2 sequences are SNHLY and FYNNEI. V was clipped by 7 bases and J by 4 bases; unmatched bases: 21.

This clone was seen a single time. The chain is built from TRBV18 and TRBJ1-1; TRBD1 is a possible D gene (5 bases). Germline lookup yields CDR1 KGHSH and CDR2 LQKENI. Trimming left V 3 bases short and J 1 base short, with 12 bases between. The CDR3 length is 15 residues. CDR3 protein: CASSPLTGSNTEAFF. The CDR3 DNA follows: TGTGCCAGCTCACCTCTAACAGGATCGAACACTGAAGCTTTCTTT.

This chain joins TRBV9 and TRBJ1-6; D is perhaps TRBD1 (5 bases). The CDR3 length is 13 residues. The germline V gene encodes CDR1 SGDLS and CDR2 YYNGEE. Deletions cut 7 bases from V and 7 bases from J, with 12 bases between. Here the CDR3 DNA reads TGTGCCAGCTCGCGGGGCGGAAATTCACCCCTCCACTTT. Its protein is CASSRGGNSPLHF.

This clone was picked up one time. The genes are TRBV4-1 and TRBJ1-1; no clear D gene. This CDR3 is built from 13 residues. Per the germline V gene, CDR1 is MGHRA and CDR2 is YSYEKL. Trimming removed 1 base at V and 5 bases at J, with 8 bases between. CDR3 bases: TGCGCCAGCAGCCAAGGCCCGGGGACTGAAGCTTTCTTT. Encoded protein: CASSQGPGTEAFF.

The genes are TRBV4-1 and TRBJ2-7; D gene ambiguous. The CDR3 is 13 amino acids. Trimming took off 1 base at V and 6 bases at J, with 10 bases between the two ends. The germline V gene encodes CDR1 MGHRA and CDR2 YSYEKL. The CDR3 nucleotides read TGCGCCAGCAGCCAAGTTGCGTGGTCCGAGCAGTACTTC. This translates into CASSQVAWSEQYF.

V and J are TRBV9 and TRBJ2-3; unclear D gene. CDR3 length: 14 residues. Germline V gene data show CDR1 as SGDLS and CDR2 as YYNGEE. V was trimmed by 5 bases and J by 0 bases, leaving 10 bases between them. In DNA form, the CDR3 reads TGTGCCAGCAGTACAGACCCGAGCACAGATACGCAGTATTTT. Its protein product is CASSTDPSTDTQYF.

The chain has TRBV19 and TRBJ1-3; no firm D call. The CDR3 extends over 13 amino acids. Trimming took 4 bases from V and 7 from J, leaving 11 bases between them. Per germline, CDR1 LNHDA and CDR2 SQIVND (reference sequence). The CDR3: CASSRLEGNTIYF. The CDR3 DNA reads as TGTGCCAGTAGTAGACTAGAGGGTAACACCATATATTTT.

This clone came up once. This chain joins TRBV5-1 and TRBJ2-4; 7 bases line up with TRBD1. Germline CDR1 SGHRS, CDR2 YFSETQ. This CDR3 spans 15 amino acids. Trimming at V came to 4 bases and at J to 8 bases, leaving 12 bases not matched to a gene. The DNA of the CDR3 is TGCGCCAGCAGCGGCACAGGGGCTGCTCGTTACATTCAGTACTTC. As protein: CASSGTGAARYIQYF.

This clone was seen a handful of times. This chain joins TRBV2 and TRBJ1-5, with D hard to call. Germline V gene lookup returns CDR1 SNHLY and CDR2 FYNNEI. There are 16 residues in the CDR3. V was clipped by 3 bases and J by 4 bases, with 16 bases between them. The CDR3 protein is CASSDEGGVLNQPQHF. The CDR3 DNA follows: TGTGCCAGCAGTGATGAGGGCGGAGTCCTAAATCAGCCCCAGCATTTT.